Presented here are 3 T cell receptor beta chains from one specimen sequenced in a study of Graves' ophthalmopathy and Graves' hyperthyroidism. Amplified TCR beta CDR3 regions were obtained using RNA transcripts as template. Scientists carried out first-round RT-PCR using HTBI primers and then a second-round multiplex PCR. A single record per CDR3 protein comes from TCRdb applying MiXCR to the multiplex PCR reads. The sample shows over a million distinct CDR3 sequences, approximately 35% of them seen only once. Sequenced material: peripheral blood or thyroid tissue (not recorded which). The receptor set was obtained from an adult man with Graves' hyperthyroidism.

This clonotype was counted only a few times. The V and J genes are TRBV30 and TRBJ1-2; D is unclear. CDR1 GTSNPN and CDR2 SVGIG come from the germline V gene (reference sequence). V was clipped by 2 bases and J by 3 bases, with 10 bases between them. The length of the CDR3 is 13 residues. The CDR3 coding sequence is TGTGCCTGGAGTCTTAGGGCAGACTATGGCTACACCTTC. This encodes CAWSLRADYGYTF.

The J gene is TRBJ2-5, the V gene TRBV12-3 or TRBV12-4, with D tentatively TRBD1 or TRBD2 (5 bases each). V was trimmed by 2 bases and J by 1 base, leaving 23 bases between them. CDR3 length equals 19 residues. The CDR3 coding sequence is TGTGCCAGCAGTTTAATAGGGTTCGATGCCTGGGGGTCCCAAGAGACCCAGTACTTC. Protein: CASSLIGFDAWGSQETQYF.

This clonotype was detected a few times. One end of the junction does not line up with germline, which may come from a read error. The chain recombines TRBV20-1 with TRBJ1-2, with D tentatively TRBD1 (6 bases). Germline CDR1 DFQATT, CDR2 SNEGSKA (reference sequence). CDR3 length: 12 amino acids. CDR3 coding DNA: TGCAGTGCTAGAGAACAGGGTGCTGGCTATACCTTC. Translated: CSAREQGAGYTF.